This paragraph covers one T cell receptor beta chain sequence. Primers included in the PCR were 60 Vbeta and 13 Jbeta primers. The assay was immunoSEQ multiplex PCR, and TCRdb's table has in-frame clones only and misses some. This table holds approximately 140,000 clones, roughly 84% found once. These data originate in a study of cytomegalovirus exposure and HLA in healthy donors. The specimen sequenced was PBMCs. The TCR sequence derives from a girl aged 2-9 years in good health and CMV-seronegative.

This CDR3 is CASSEWGDPRNEQFF. Here the CDR3 DNA reads TGCGCCAGCAGTGAGTGGGGAGACCCGCGCAATGAGCAGTTCTTC. The chain recombines TRBV10-1 with TRBJ2-1; a possible D gene is TRBD2 (5 bases). This CDR3 is 15 amino acids long. V dropped 1 base and J dropped 6 bases, with 13 bases sitting between them. Germline V gives CDR1 WNHNN, CDR2 SYGVQD (reference sequence).